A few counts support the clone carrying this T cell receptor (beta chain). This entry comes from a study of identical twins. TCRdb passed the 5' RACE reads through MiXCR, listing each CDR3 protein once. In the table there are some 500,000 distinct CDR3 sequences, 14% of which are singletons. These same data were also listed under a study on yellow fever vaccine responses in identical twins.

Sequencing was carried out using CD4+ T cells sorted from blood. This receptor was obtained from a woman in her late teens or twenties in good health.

CDR3 residues: CASSITRRGSSSYEQYF. The CDR3 DNA reads TGTGCCAGTAGTATTACCCGCCGGGGGAGTAGCTCCTACGAGCAGTACTTC. V usage is TRBV19 and J usage is TRBJ2-7, with D possibly matching TRBD2 (6 bases). The CDR3 extends over 17 amino acids. The ends were cut back, 3 bases at V and 0 bases at J, with 18 bases in the middle. The germline gives CDR1 LNHDA, CDR2 SQIVND (reference sequence).